Below, one T cell receptor (beta chain) is given with its context. Cohorts were based on clinical histories the participants reported. The data are from a study of blood T cell repertoires in COVID-19. In the study overall: PBMCs, B-cell-depleted T cells, or T cells provided the cDNA or gDNA that made up the material.

The table came from immunoSEQ multiplex PCR; TCRdb's copy has only in-frame clones and leaves some out. This table has 230,000 or so clones, approximately 84% appearing once. The germline V and J ends were trimmed by 5 bases and 0 bases, with 14 bases remaining between them. CDR3 length: 16 residues. Germline CDR1 reads SGHAT; CDR2 reads FQNNGV. The sequence came from a man aged 45 to 65 who had recovered from COVID-19. The V gene is TRBV11-2, the J gene TRBJ2-1, with a tentative D call TRBD1 (6 bases). Sequenced sample: PBMCs or T cells enriched from blood (not recorded which). CDR3 DNA: TGTGCCAGCAGCCTTGAGACAGGCAGCTCCTACAATGAGCAGTTCTTC. Its protein is CASSLETGSSYNEQFF. Full variable domain (outside the CDR3, taken from reference TRBV11-2 and TRBJ2-1): EAGVAQSPRYKIIEKRQSVAFWCNPISGHATLYWYQQILGQGPKLLIQFQNNGVVDDSQLPKDRFSAERLKGVDSTLKIQPAKLEDSAVYLCASSLETGSSYNEQFFGPGTRLTVL.